This T cell receptor (beta chain) is from a study of vaccination and CD4 T cells after COVID-19. At the level of the study: The authors exposed cells to overlapping spike peptides derived from SARS-CoV-2, HCoV-NL63, HCoV-OC43 and HCoV-229E.

As to this clonotype: Its antigen is unidentified.

This CDR3 is built from 17 residues. V was pared by 1 base and J by 5 bases, with 12 bases of the junction left unmatched. From germline, CDR1 is LGHDT and CDR2 YNNKEL (reference sequence). Study-wide results and limits: Spike mono-reactivity marked 304 of 307 vaccine-specific clones in convalescent patients.

Treatment: approximately nine-day PBMC culture with coronavirus spike peptide pools or control peptides (ViraFEST assay). CD4+ T lymphocytes from the unexposed donor were collected before the COVID-19 pandemic (2011-2018). The probes, which were SARS-CoV-2 S/N and four cold-coronavirus spikes, were applied to unexposed-donor CD4+ T cells, cells permitting. Sequenced with the Oncomine TCR Beta short-read assay was DNA taken from cultured CD4+ T cells. Cultured CD4+ T cells were the source of extracted genomic DNA. TCRdb reprocessed the PCR reads via MiXCR and lists one record per CDR3 protein. The sample has about 5,000 distinct CDR3 sequences, over 55% seen once.

The sequenced sample consisted of CD4+ T cells from blood, cultured in vitro. This chain connects TRBV3-1 to TRBJ1-2, with 8 bases that match TRBD1. This sequence was found in a human donor in good health. The CDR3 reads CASSQVPGGAKGYGYTF. CDR3 coding DNA: TGTGCCAGCAGCCAAGTCCCAGGGGGCGCAAAGGGGTATGGCTACACCTTC.